The 17 T cell receptor beta chains below were found in one sample sequenced in a study of blood T cell repertoires in COVID-19. Only in-frame clones appear in the TCRdb table, and some are missing; sequencing was by immunoSEQ multiplex PCR. Of roughly 73,000 clones in the sample, over 75% were seen once. The sample comprised peripheral blood. These receptors were collected from a woman aged 80 or older with active or convalescent COVID-19.

The chain is built from TRBV3-1 (or the pseudogene TRBV3-2) and TRBJ1-1; TRBD1 is a possible D gene (5 bases). CDR3 size: 15 residues. Trimming shortened V by 0 bases and J by 5 bases, and 13 bases separated the two germline ends. Germline lookup yields CDR1 LGHDT and CDR2 YNNKEL (reference sequence). The CDR3 DNA reads as TGTGCCAGCAGCCAAGATGGAGGGGTAGGTACTGAAGCTTTCTTT. This encodes CASSQDGGVGTEAFF.

The genes are TRBV20-1 and TRBJ1-3; no firm D call. V dropped 7 bases and J dropped 0 bases, with 4 bases sitting between them. CDR3 size: 11 residues. Germline V CDR1 and CDR2: DFQATT, SNEGSKA (reference sequence). Written as DNA, the CDR3 is TGCAGTGTCAACTCTGGAAACACCATATATTTT. This translates into CSVNSGNTIYF.

The rearrangement joins TRBV28 to TRBJ1-1; D uncertain. V lost 5 bases and J 0 bases, leaving 16 bases between the germline ends. Germline CDR1 MDHEN, CDR2 SYDVKM. The CDR3 contains 16 residues. The CDR3 DNA follows: TGTGCCAGCAGTCTACGATCGAGCCTCATGAACACTGAAGCTTTCTTT. Its protein product is CASSLRSSLMNTEAFF.

The DNA of the CDR3 is TGTGCCAGTACCGGAGGGAACAATATCCAAGAGACCCAGTACTTC. It encodes CASTGGNNIQETQYF. This rearrangement joins TRBV19 to TRBJ2-5; possible D gene TRBD2, 6 bases. The CDR3 runs 15 residues. V was clipped by 7 bases and J by 1 base, with 16 bases between them. CDR1 and CDR2 (germline): LNHDA, SQIVND (reference sequence).

This clone has a single count. The genes are TRBV2 and TRBJ2-7; 10 bases align to TRBD1. V shed 0 bases, J shed 2 bases, and the junction held 4 bases outside the gene matches. CDR3 length: 16 residues. Germline V CDR1 and CDR2: SNHLY, FYNNEI. The CDR3 is CASSEARGTGAYEQYF. The DNA of the CDR3 is TGTGCCAGCAGTGAAGCGCGAGGGACAGGGGCCTACGAGCAGTACTTC.

The V gene is TRBV30, the J gene TRBJ1-5; D call uncertain. V was trimmed by 3 bases and J by 0 bases, leaving 9 bases between them. Germline loops: CDR1 GTSNPN, CDR2 SVGIG (reference sequence). CDR3 length equals 14 residues. The CDR3 DNA sequence: TGTGCCTGGAGACCCAGTTATAGCAATCAGCCCCAGCATTTT. Residues: CAWRPSYSNQPQHF.

This chain links TRBV30 with TRBJ2-5; perhaps TRBD2 as D (5 bases). From germline, CDR1 is GTSNPN and CDR2 SVGIG (reference sequence). The germline V and J ends were trimmed by 0 bases and 5 bases, with 13 bases remaining between them. The CDR3 consists of 14 residues. As DNA, the CDR3 is TGTGCCTGGAGTGTAATGGGTCCGGGGGAGACCCAGTACTTC. This gives the protein CAWSVMGPGETQYF.

This chain connects TRBV5-8 to TRBJ2-1; 7 bases are a match to TRBD2. Germline loops: CDR1 SGHTS, CDR2 YDEGEE. V lost 4 bases to trimming and J lost 3 bases; unmatched junction nucleotides: 7. The CDR3 has 15 amino acids. For the CDR3, the DNA is TGTGCCAGCAGCCAGACCGGGGGGTTCTACAATGAGCAGTTCTTC. It translates to CASSQTGGFYNEQFF.

This chain uses TRBV5-1 with TRBJ1-2, with 7 bases that match TRBD1. CDR1 and CDR2 (germline): SGHRS, YFSETQ. This CDR3 is built from 16 residues. V lost 4 bases and J lost 0; bases outside the gene matches: 9. The CDR3 sequence: CASSVEQGPSNYGYTF. The CDR3, as DNA: TGCGCCAGCAGCGTAGAACAGGGGCCTTCTAACTATGGCTACACCTTC.

V is TRBV28 and J is TRBJ1-4, with D perhaps TRBD1 (5 bases). The germline CDR1 and CDR2 sequences are MDHEN and SYDVKM. Trimming stripped 4 bases from V and 6 bases from J, with 18 bases between. This CDR3 is built from 16 residues. The CDR3 spells CASSSTREGIYEKLFF. The CDR3 coding sequence is TGTGCCAGCAGTTCCACCCGGGAGGGGATATATGAAAAACTGTTTTTT.

V and J are TRBV7-3 and TRBJ1-1, with 8 bases lining up with TRBD1. The length of the CDR3 is 14 residues. J gave up 2 bases and V 4 bases, and 3 bases lay outside the gene matches. Germline V gene sequence: CDR1 SGHTA, CDR2 FQGTGA. In DNA form, the CDR3 reads TGTGCCAGCAGCTATGGACAGGGTAACACTGAAGCTTTCTTT. It specifies CASSYGQGNTEAFF.

CDR3 sequence: CASHIRGTSNNQPQHF. The CDR3 DNA reads as TGTGCCAGCCATATCCGGGGTACGTCAAACAATCAGCCCCAGCATTTT. The chain employs TRBV5-6 and TRBJ1-5; D ambiguous. The ends were cut back, 7 bases at V and 3 bases at J, with 20 bases in the middle. The CDR3 extends over 16 amino acids. Germline values: CDR1 SGHDT, CDR2 YYEEEE.

The V call is TRBV28, the J call TRBJ2-7; tentative D call: TRBD1 (6 bases). CDR1 is MDHEN, CDR2 SYDVKM, per germline. V lost 9 bases and J 5 bases, leaving 20 bases between the germline ends. The CDR3 contains 14 residues. The CDR3 bases are TGTGCCAGTACGGTAACAGGGCAAGAGGACGAGCAGTACTTC. It is translated as CASTVTGQEDEQYF.

The chain couples TRBV6-1 to TRBJ1-4; tentative D call: TRBD1 (6 bases). This CDR3 comprises 15 residues. Germline V lookup: CDR1 MNHNS, CDR2 SASEGT. Between the trimmed V and J ends, which lost 3 bases and 4 bases, there was a span of 12 bases. In nucleotides, the CDR3 is TGTGCCAGCAGTGATGGGGGCGGCTATAATGAAAAACTGTTTTTT. It is translated as CASSDGGGYNEKLFF.

The chain recombines TRBV5-5 with TRBJ2-7, with 9 bases that match TRBD1. This CDR3 has 12 amino acids. The trim removed 3 bases at V and 5 bases at J, leaving 0 bases unmatched. Looked up from germline, CDR1 is SGHKS and CDR2 is YYEKEE (reference sequence). CDR3 nucleotides: TGTGCCAGCAGCTGGACAGGGGACGAGCAGTACTTC. Its protein is CASSWTGDEQYF.

This CDR3 is CASTPPGLAEGDEQFF. The CDR3 DNA reads TGTGCCAGCACCCCCCCCGGGCTAGCGGAAGGGGATGAGCAGTTCTTC. The chain employs TRBV28 and TRBJ2-1; 7 bases fit TRBD2. The length of the CDR3 is 16 residues. CDR1 and CDR2 (germline): MDHEN, SYDVKM. J gave up 8 bases and V 7 bases, and 17 bases lay outside the gene matches.

In its sample, this clone was seen once. The CDR3 DNA follows: TGTGCCAGCAGCTTGGGGGACAGGGGAATAGCCAAAAACATTCAGTACTTC. Translation: CASSLGDRGIAKNIQYF. This chain connects TRBV5-4 to TRBJ2-4, with 10 positions matching TRBD1. The CDR3 is made up of 17 amino acids. Per the germline V gene, CDR1 is SGHNT and CDR2 is YYREEE (reference sequence). The trim removed 0 bases at V and 0 bases at J, leaving 3 bases unmatched.